This paragraph reports one T cell receptor beta chain. The record originates from a study of blood T cell repertoires in COVID-19. Whole-study context: Acute and convalescent COVID-19 samples came from the United States, Italy and Spain. The cDNA or gDNA used as material had been derived from T cells, B-cell-depleted T cells, or PBMCs.

The V end lost 6 bases, the J end lost 2 bases, and 16 bases lay between the germline ends. The germline V gene encodes CDR1 SGHVS and CDR2 FQNEAQ. The CDR3 consists of 16 residues. Patients at the Seattle site were enrolled during active infection and followed longitudinally. Authors' processing steps: Reference gene primer amplification gave nucleated cell count estimates. TCRdb's copy holds only in-frame clones and misses some; the assay was immunoSEQ multiplex PCR. The D gene and trimming were derived from the DNA, and the V and J assignments and clone size from that table. The sample gives almost 25,000 clones, more than 80% of which show up once; more than 2% is in the top ten.

Sequenced material: peripheral blood. This sequence joins TRBV7-8 and TRBJ2-2; TRBD2 might be the D (5 bases). The sequence was obtained from a woman aged 70-85 years with COVID-19, enrolled during active disease. CDR3 sequence (DNA): TGTGCCAGCAGTTTTCCCTCCGGACTTAACACCGGGGAGCTGTTTTTT. Amino acids: CASSFPSGLNTGELFF.